The present TCR beta chain was sequenced within a study of T cell repertoires in cytomegalovirus infection. For the study at large: Both a matching HLA type and CMV infection were indicated by public TCR beta signatures. General study findings and limits: Dominant in the ex vivo response were TCR beta clonotypes restricted by HLA-C and specific for CMV. Summed frequency of shared TCR beta families picked out CMV carriers who also had the relevant HLA.

V was clipped by 6 bases and J by 2 bases, with 17 bases between them. This CDR3 is built from 15 residues. Germline V gene lookup returns CDR1 SNHLY and CDR2 FYNNEI. TCRdb processed the reads anew with MiXCR; each CDR3 protein has one entry. The sample holds some 220,000 distinct CDR3 sequences, roughly 6.5% seen once. Details on this clonotype: Its antigen remains unknown.

Sequencing was carried out using PBMCs. The chain is built from TRBV2 and TRBJ2-7; D may be TRBD1 or TRBD2 (5 bases each). The sequence was collected from a human donor in good health (CMV status not recorded). Some clones in this sample may be carry-over from other donors' samples. CDR3 residues: CASSEGPGSTYEQYF. The CDR3 region has the DNA TGTGCCAGCAGCGAGGGACCAGGGAGTACCTACGAGCAGTACTTC. Full variable domain (rest looked up from reference TRBV2 and TRBJ2-7): EPEVTQTPSHQVTQMGQEVILRCVPISNHLYFYWYRQILGQKVEFLVSFYNNEISEKSEIFDDQFSVERPDGSNFTLKIRSTKLEDSAMYFCASSEGPGSTYEQYFGPGTRLTVT.